This TCR beta chain was observed in a study of blood T cell repertoires in COVID-19. Study as a whole: Spain, Italy and the United States supplied samples that represented acute and convalescent COVID-19. T cells, B-cell-depleted T cells, or PBMCs provided the cDNA or gDNA that served as material.

Original handling: Amplification of reference gene primers provided the estimated nucleated cell counts. Repertoires were generated with immunoSEQ multiplex PCR, while TCRdb's copy carries only in-frame clones and drops some. V and J calls and clone size follow that table, whereas D and trimming were derived from the DNA. The table has around 140,000 clones, approximately 88% seen once; the top ten hold 1.4% to 1.5%. The CDR3 sequence is 11 residues long. Between the trimmed V and J ends, which lost 3 bases and 8 bases, there was a span of 8 bases. CDR1 and CDR2 (germline): SGDLS, YYNGEE. Sequencing used peripheral blood. The gene calls are TRBV9 and TRBJ1-2; no clear D gene. The source of this sequence is a man aged 60-69 years with acute or convalescent COVID-19. CDR3 sequence: CASSATGGYTF. The DNA of the CDR3 is TGTGCCAGCAGCGCTACGGGGGGCTACACCTTC.